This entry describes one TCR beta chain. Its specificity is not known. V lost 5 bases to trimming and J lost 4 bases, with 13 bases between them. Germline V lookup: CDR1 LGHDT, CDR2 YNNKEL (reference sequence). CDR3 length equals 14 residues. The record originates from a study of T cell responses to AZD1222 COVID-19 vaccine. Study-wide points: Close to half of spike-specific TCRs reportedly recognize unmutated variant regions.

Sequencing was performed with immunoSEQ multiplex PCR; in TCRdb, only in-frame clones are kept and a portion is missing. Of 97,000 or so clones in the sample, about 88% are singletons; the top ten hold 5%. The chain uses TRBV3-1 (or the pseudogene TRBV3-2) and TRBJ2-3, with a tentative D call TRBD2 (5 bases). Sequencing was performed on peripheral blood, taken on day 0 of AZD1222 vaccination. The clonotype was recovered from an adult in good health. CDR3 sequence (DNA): TGTGCCAGCAGCATTACAACGGGGTCAGATACGCAGTATTTT. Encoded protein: CASSITTGSDTQYF.